One and the same sample provided the 28 T cell receptor beta chains below, sequenced in a study of T cells in Graves' hyperthyroidism and ophthalmopathy. Researchers amplified the TCR beta CDR3 regions from RNA transcripts. A first-round RT-PCR of the TCR CDR3 used the HTBI primer set. TCRdb redid the calling of the multiplex PCR reads with MiXCR, one entry per CDR3 protein. The sample carries about 500,000 distinct CDR3 sequences, approximately 15% recorded once. Sequencing input: blood. Receptor source: a woman aged 18-29 years with Graves' hyperthyroidism.

This clonotype was seen ten or more times. This sequence joins TRBV5-1 and TRBJ2-5, with 7 bases that match TRBD2. V shed 8 bases, J shed 5 bases, and the junction held 21 bases outside the gene matches. Germline CDR1 reads SGHRS; CDR2 reads YFSETQ. This CDR3 has 17 amino acids. The CDR3 spells CASRPRLAVRVGETQYF. The CDR3 region has the DNA TGCGCCAGTCGCCCCAGGCTAGCGGTACGAGTAGGGGAGACCCAGTACTTC.

The chain has TRBV6-5 and TRBJ1-2; tentatively, D is TRBD1 (5 bases). There are 14 residues in the CDR3. Germline CDR1 and CDR2: MNHEY and SVGAGI. V dropped 0 bases and J dropped 2 bases, with 7 bases sitting between them. In DNA form, the CDR3 reads TGTGCCAGCAGTTACTCAGCAGGGAACTATGGCTACACCTTC. As protein: CASSYSAGNYGYTF.

The rearrangement uses TRBV27 and TRBJ2-3; TRBD2 might be the D (6 bases). CDR1 is MNHEY, CDR2 SMNVEV, per germline (reference sequence). The CDR3 spans 15 residues. Trimming left V 2 bases short and J 2 bases short, with 11 bases between. For the CDR3, the DNA is TGTGCCAGCAGTTTACGACGGGAGAACACAGATACGCAGTATTTT. Residues: CASSLRRENTDTQYF.

There are many counts of this clonotype. V usage is TRBV7-2 and J usage is TRBJ2-3; 10 bases fit TRBD2. The germline CDR1 and CDR2 sequences are SGHTA and FQGNSA. The V and J ends lost 4 bases and 0 bases, in that order; junction bases with no gene match: 10. The length of the CDR3 is 18 residues. The CDR3 here is CASSSSSGGRPSTDTQYF. The CDR3 bases are TGTGCCAGCAGCTCCTCTAGCGGGGGCAGACCTAGCACAGATACGCAGTATTTT.

This chain uses TRBV24-1 with TRBJ2-2, with D maybe TRBD2 (6 bases). V lost 4 bases and J 6 bases, leaving 8 bases between the germline ends. CDR3 length: 13 residues. CDR1 is KGHDR and CDR2 is SFDVKD in the germline V gene. The CDR3 is CATSEWGAGELFF. The CDR3, as DNA: TGTGCCACCAGTGAGTGGGGGGCCGGGGAGCTGTTTTTT.

This clonotype has at least ten counts. This chain connects TRBV3-1 to TRBJ1-1; D is undetermined. Germline V gene lookup returns CDR1 LGHDT and CDR2 YNNKEL (reference sequence). This CDR3 is 15 amino acids long. Between the trimmed V and J ends, which lost 0 bases and 5 bases, there was a span of 13 bases. CDR3 loop: CASSQEASRRTEAFF. CDR3 bases: TGTGCCAGCAGCCAAGAAGCTTCACGAAGGACTGAAGCTTTCTTT. The full variable domain, completed using reference TRBV3-1 and TRBJ1-1, is DTAVSQTPKYLVTQMGNDKSIKCEQNLGHDTMYWYKQDSKKFLKIMFSYNNKELIINETVPNRFSPKSPDKAHLNLHINSLELGDSAVYFCASSQEASRRTEAFFGQGTRLTVV.

This clonotype was observed a handful of times. The rearrangement joins TRBV12-3 or TRBV12-4 to TRBJ2-6; no reliable D call. The CDR3 runs 16 residues. V was clipped by 5 bases and J by 0 bases, with 11 bases between them. The CDR3 protein is CASSPRACSGANVLTF. CDR3 coding DNA: TGTGCCAGCAGTCCCCGGGCCTGCTCTGGGGCCAACGTCCTGACTTTC.

This clonotype was detected ten times or more. The chain is built from TRBV29-1 and TRBJ1-1; D may be TRBD1 (6 bases). V lost 7 bases and J lost 7, with 16 bases in between. CDR1 is SQVTM, CDR2 ANQGSEA, per germline. The CDR3 has 12 residues. CDR3 loop: CSDGTRIGEAFF. CDR3 sequence (DNA): TGCAGCGACGGGACAAGGATTGGTGAAGCTTTCTTT.

This clonotype was seen at least ten times. The chain is built from TRBV30 and TRBJ2-6, with 8 bases identical to TRBD2. V lost 4 bases, J lost 5 bases, and 4 bases stayed unmatched. The germline CDR1 and CDR2 sequences are GTSNPN and SVGIG (reference sequence). This CDR3 comprises 14 residues. CDR3 bases: TGTGCCTGGATCAGCGGGAGCTGGGCCAACGTCCTGACTTTC. Amino acids: CAWISGSWANVLTF.

This clonotype came up many times. V usage is TRBV12-3 or TRBV12-4 and J usage is TRBJ2-1; 8 nucleotides line up with TRBD2. This CDR3 spans 15 amino acids. The ends lost 5 bases at V and 5 bases at J; junction bases unmatched: 8. Written as DNA, the CDR3 is TGTGCCAGCAGTCTCCGGGAGGGCCCCAACAATGAGCAGTTCTTC. The encoded protein is CASSLREGPNNEQFF.

The chain is built from TRBV7-9 and TRBJ1-1; D not certain. Germline lookup yields CDR1 SEHNR and CDR2 FQNEAQ (reference sequence). V was shortened by 5 bases and J by 6 bases, with 16 bases between the two germline ends. This CDR3 comprises 14 residues. CDR3 nucleotides: TGTGCCAGCAGCGCCCCCCGGGGATCGGCTGAAGCTTTCTTT. Its translation: CASSAPRGSAEAFF.

The table lists this clonotype with many counts. The chain uses TRBV12-5 and TRBJ1-5; 7 nucleotides match TRBD1. With V trimmed by 1 base and J by 6 bases, 12 bases remained unmatched. Per the germline V gene, CDR1 is LGHNT and CDR2 is FRNRAP. The CDR3 has 17 amino acids. This CDR3 reads CASGLAPRGRAGQPQHF. The DNA of the CDR3 is TGTGCTAGTGGTTTGGCCCCCAGGGGGAGGGCGGGTCAGCCCCAGCATTTT.

Ten or more counts support this clonotype. J is TRBJ2-5 and V is TRBV6-5; TRBD2 aligns across 12 bases. Germline V CDR1 and CDR2: MNHEY, SVGAGI. CDR3 length: 16 residues. Trimming removed 5 bases from V and 4 bases from J; junction bases left unmatched: 8. In DNA form, the CDR3 reads TGTGCCAGCAGTCCCCTAGCGGGAGGGCCGGGAGAGACCCAGTACTTC. It translates to CASSPLAGGPGETQYF.

About this clonotype: One end of the junction is discordant with germline, which a read error may explain. V gene TRBV7-8 combines with J gene TRBJ1-1, with D hard to call. CDR3 length equals 17 residues. Germline CDR1 reads SGHVS; CDR2 reads FQNEAQ. The CDR3 spells CVSSLDYAGRYNKLAFF. The CDR3 DNA sequence: TGTGTCAGCAGCTTAGACTATGCCGGACGTTATAACAAGTTGGCTTTCTTT.

This sequence joins TRBV20-1 and TRBJ2-4, with D uncertain. Germline CDR1 is DFQATT and CDR2 is SNEGSKA (reference sequence). Trimming took off 5 bases at V and 0 bases at J, with 8 bases between the two ends. CDR3 size: 13 residues. In nucleotides, the CDR3 is TGCAGTGCTCGCCACATAGCCAAAAACATTCAGTACTTC. Protein sequence: CSARHIAKNIQYF.

The sample holds many counts of this clonotype. The genes are TRBV11-1 and TRBJ2-1, with 9 nucleotides matching TRBD2. The CDR3 runs 15 residues. After removal of 5 bases from V and 6 bases from J, the junction contained 8 bases not matched to a gene. In germline, CDR1 is SGHAT, CDR2 FQDESV (reference sequence). The CDR3 loop is CASSHWTSVTNEQFF. CDR3 nucleotides: TGTGCCAGCAGCCACTGGACTAGCGTGACCAATGAGCAGTTCTTC. Drawing the rest from reference TRBV11-1 and TRBJ2-1, the complete variable domain is EAEVAQSPRYKITEKSQAVAFWCDPISGHATLYWYRQILGQGPELLVQFQDESVVDDSQLPKDRFSAERLKGVDSTLKIQPAELGDSAMYLCASSHWTSVTNEQFFGPGTRLTVL.

The V call is TRBV6-1, the J call TRBJ1-2; D call uncertain. Trimming shortened V by 1 base and J by 4 bases, and 7 bases separated the two germline ends. This CDR3 spans 13 amino acids. Looked up from germline, CDR1 is MNHNS and CDR2 is SASEGT. DNA for the CDR3: TGTGCCAGCAGTGAAGGAGGGCTCTATGGCTACACCTTC. It is translated as CASSEGGLYGYTF.

This clonotype was counted many times. The chain combines TRBV25-1 with TRBJ2-7; D possibly matches TRBD1 or TRBD2 (5 bases each). The germline V and J ends were trimmed by 11 bases and 7 bases, with 27 bases remaining between them. CDR1 is MGHDK and CDR2 is SYGVNS in the germline V gene. The CDR3 is made up of 15 amino acids. Here the CDR3 reads CAGWETRGQPWEQYF. For the CDR3, the DNA is TGTGCCGGCTGGGAGACCCGCGGACAACCTTGGGAGCAGTACTTC.

This clonotype was seen ten or more times. The genes are TRBV29-1 and TRBJ1-1; 7 positions match TRBD1. The CDR3 covers 15 residues. CDR1 and CDR2 (germline): SQVTM, ANQGSEA. The V gene end was trimmed by 6 bases and the J gene end by 1 base; junction bases not matched to a gene: 11. The CDR3 region has the DNA TGCAGCGTCTTTCCTTCGACAGGGACGAACACTGAAGCTTTCTTT. Protein product: CSVFPSTGTNTEAFF.

The chain uses TRBV5-8 and TRBJ1-6; a possible D gene is TRBD1 (5 bases). Trimming pared 2 bases from V and 5 bases from J, leaving 8 bases between. The germline V gene encodes CDR1 SGHTS and CDR2 YDEGEE. This CDR3 region has 14 residues. The CDR3 region is CASSFSGDNSPLHF. Written as DNA, the CDR3 is TGTGCCAGCAGCTTTTCGGGGGATAATTCACCCCTCCACTTT.

In its sample, this clonotype was seen many times. This chain connects TRBV9 to TRBJ2-1; the match to TRBD2 covers 9 bases. Germline values: CDR1 SGDLS, CDR2 YYNGEE. With V trimmed by 4 bases and J by 5 bases, 10 bases remained unmatched. The CDR3 extends over 16 amino acids. CDR3 sequence reads: CASSFEIAGVDNEQFF. CDR3 sequence (DNA): TGTGCCAGCAGCTTTGAAATAGCGGGAGTAGACAATGAGCAGTTCTTC.

This clonotype showed up many times. The chain joins TRBV5-1 to TRBJ2-3; 9 nucleotides align to TRBD1. The ends lost 0 bases at V and 6 bases at J; junction bases unmatched: 5. The CDR3 covers 15 residues. Germline V gives CDR1 SGHRS, CDR2 YFSETQ. CDR3 sequence reads: CASSLEGTGSDTQYF. CDR3 nucleotides: TGCGCCAGCAGCTTGGAAGGGACAGGGAGCGATACGCAGTATTTT.

This clonotype was counted at least ten times. An end of the junction does not agree with germline; a read error may underlie this. V and J are TRBV3-1 and TRBJ1-2; 7 bases are shared with TRBD1. CDR1 is LGHDT and CDR2 is YNNKEL in the germline V gene (reference sequence). The CDR3 totals 14 residues. CDR3 coding DNA: TGTGCCAGCAGCCAACCGACAGGGACCTATAGCTACACCTTC. It encodes CASSQPTGTYSYTF. Looking up the rest from reference TRBV3-1 and TRBJ1-2 gives the full variable domain: DTAVSQTPKYLVTQMGNDKSIKCEQNLGHDTMYWYKQDSKKFLKIMFSYNNKELIINETVPNRFSPKSPDKAHLNLHINSLELGDSAVYFCASSQPTGTYSYTFGSGTRLTVV.

Remarks on this clonotype: With a much larger clone just one base away, this may be a read error. The chain recombines TRBV9 with TRBJ2-7; D not resolved. Germline V gene lookup returns CDR1 SGDLS and CDR2 YYNGEE. This CDR3 comprises 15 residues. The DNA of the CDR3 is TGTGCCAGCAGCGTAGAGGGCGGCAGCTCCTACGAGCACTACTTC. Its translation: CASSVEGGSSYEHYF.

The rearrangement uses TRBV19 and TRBJ2-1; D unresolved. The V and J ends lost 6 bases and 0 bases respectively, with 9 bases between them. The CDR3 is 14 residues long. Per germline, CDR1 LNHDA and CDR2 SQIVND (reference sequence). The CDR3 DNA sequence: TGTGCCAGTAGGGATCCCAGCTCCTACAATGAGCAGTTCTTC. Translated, it gives CASRDPSSYNEQFF.

The genes are TRBV12-3 or TRBV12-4 and TRBJ2-1; 16 bases align to TRBD2. The V segment lost 8 bases and the J segment 8 bases; nucleotides outside the gene matches: 9. The CDR3 consists of 16 residues. The CDR3 DNA sequence: TGTGCCAGCGCCGGGACTAGCGGGAGGGCCCTCGATGAGCAGTTCTTC. Its translation is CASAGTSGRALDEQFF.

At least ten counts were recorded for this clonotype. CDR3 in amino acids: CASSPAGDTGELFF. The CDR3, as DNA: TGTGCCAGCAGCCCAGCGGGAGACACCGGGGAGCTGTTTTTT. This chain joins TRBV11-3 and TRBJ2-2; TRBD2 matches 8 bases. The CDR3 runs to 14 residues. CDR1 and CDR2 from the germline V gene are SGHNT and YENEEA. V lost 5 bases, J lost 3 bases, and 2 bases stayed unmatched.

The sample holds many counts of this clonotype. The V gene is TRBV5-1, the J gene TRBJ2-5; D is unclear. CDR3 length: 11 residues. Germline V gives CDR1 SGHRS, CDR2 YFSETQ. Trimming took 4 bases from V and 4 from J, leaving 5 bases between them. CDR3 coding DNA: TGCGCCAGCAGCACAACAGAGACCCAGTACTTC. The encoded protein is CASSTTETQYF.